The 22 T cell receptor beta chains listed next were all sequenced from one sample in a study of Ad26.COV2.S vaccination and SARS-CoV-2 variants. The treatment denotes: around 19 received Ad26.COV2.S at low or high dose, single or two shots; 5 received placebo; per-sample allocation not given. The investigators took samples on day 63 after the first vaccine or placebo injection. Method: immunoSEQ multiplex PCR; TCRdb's copy keeps in-frame clones and lacks some. The sample has hundreds of thousands of clones, 80% to 90% seen once; the top ten hold approximately 2.5%. The sequencing here drew on peripheral blood, taken in a trial of Ad26.COV2.S vaccine versus placebo. The source is a person between 18 and 59 years old who received the Ad26.COV2.S COVID-19 vaccine or a placebo.

This chain links TRBV7-2 with TRBJ2-1; 8 bases align to TRBD2. Germline values: CDR1 SGHTA, CDR2 FQGNSA. Unmatched junction bases numbered 7, after V lost 2 bases and J lost 7 bases. The CDR3 length is 15 residues. DNA for the CDR3: TGTGCCAGCAGCTTAACGGGGGGGCCTGGGAATGAGCAGTTCTTC. This encodes CASSLTGGPGNEQFF. The full variable domain, rest sourced from reference TRBV7-2 and TRBJ2-1, is GAGVSQSPSNKVTEKGKDVELRCDPISGHTALYWYRQSLGQGLEFLIYFQGNSAPDKSGLPSDRFSAERTGGSVSTLTIQRTQQEDSAVYLCASSLTGGPGNEQFFGPGTRLTVL.

The V call is TRBV5-6, the J call TRBJ1-3, with D maybe TRBD1 (5 bases). Trimming left V 1 base short and J 2 bases short, with 10 bases between. The length of the CDR3 is 15 residues. CDR1 and CDR2 from the germline V gene are SGHDT and YYEEEE. In DNA, the CDR3 is TGTGCCAGCAGCTTGTCCCCGGGGGCTGGAAACACCATATATTTT. Encoded protein: CASSLSPGAGNTIYF.

The chain joins TRBV7-7 to TRBJ2-2; 10 nucleotides line up with TRBD1. With V trimmed by 4 bases and J by 4 bases, 9 bases remained unmatched. This CDR3 spans 17 amino acids. Germline CDR1 and CDR2: SSHAT and FNYEAQ (reference sequence). The CDR3 DNA reads as TGTGCCAGCAGCTCCCGCCCCGGGACAGGGGTCACCGGGGAGCTGTTTTTT. It yields the protein CASSSRPGTGVTGELFF. The full variable domain, with the rest looked up from reference TRBV7-7 and TRBJ2-2, is GAGVSQSPRYKVTKRGQDVTLRCDPISSHATLYWYQQALGQGPEFLTYFNYEAQPDKSGLPSDRFSAERPEGSISTLTIQRTEQRDSAMYRCASSSRPGTGVTGELFFGEGSRLTVL.

This clone appeared once. The J gene is TRBJ2-3, the V gene TRBV2; no reliable D call. Germline V gene lookup returns CDR1 SNHLY and CDR2 FYNNEI. V was shortened by 8 bases and J by 5 bases, with 11 bases between the two germline ends. The CDR3 contains 12 residues. CDR3 region: CASLTLGDTQYF. The CDR3, as DNA: TGTGCCAGCCTGACCCTGGGAGATACGCAGTATTTT.

The V call is TRBV18, the J call TRBJ2-3, with no clear D. This CDR3 contains 14 residues. The germline V gene has CDR1 KGHSH and CDR2 LQKENI. The V end lost 2 bases, the J end lost 2 bases, and 8 bases lay between the germline ends. DNA of the CDR3: TGTGCCAGCTCACCAGCCAGCCCCACAGATACGCAGTATTTT. It codes for CASSPASPTDTQYF.

The V call is TRBV27, the J call TRBJ2-3, with D possibly matching TRBD2 (5 bases). Germline lookup yields CDR1 MNHEY and CDR2 SMNVEV (reference sequence). Trimming removed 2 bases at V and 2 bases at J, with 11 bases between. The CDR3 is 15 amino acids. The CDR3 loop is CASSLRGSDTDTQYF. The DNA of the CDR3 is TGTGCCAGCAGTTTACGGGGAAGCGACACAGATACGCAGTATTTT.

This rearrangement joins TRBV18 to TRBJ1-3; D is uncertain. The CDR3 consists of 16 residues. The germline gives CDR1 KGHSH, CDR2 LQKENI. V was pared by 0 bases and J by 0 bases, with 9 bases between. The DNA of the CDR3 is TGTGCCAGCTCACCACCGAAGGGAATCTCTGGAAACACCATATATTTT. This sequence encodes CASSPPKGISGNTIYF. Full variable domain (rest looked up from reference TRBV18 and TRBJ1-3): NAGVMQNPRHLVRRRGQEARLRCSPMKGHSHVYWYRQLPEEGLKFMVYLQKENIIDESGMPKERFSAEFPKEGPSILRIQQVVRGDSAAYFCASSPPKGISGNTIYFGEGSWLTVV.

V is TRBV6-5 and J is TRBJ2-3, with no clear D. CDR1 is MNHEY and CDR2 is SVGAGI in the germline V gene. This CDR3 contains 15 residues. The V and J ends lost 2 bases and 1 base respectively, with 10 bases between them. DNA of the CDR3: TGTGCCAGCAGTTACGACATGTTGGGCACAGATACGCAGTATTTT. Encoded protein: CASSYDMLGTDTQYF.

This chain joins TRBV10-1 and TRBJ2-5; 8 positions match TRBD1. The germline V gene encodes CDR1 WNHNN and CDR2 SYGVQD (reference sequence). With V trimmed by 6 bases and J by 3 bases, 6 bases remained unmatched. The CDR3 spans 14 residues. CDR3: CASREGQGEETQYF. CDR3 coding DNA: TGCGCCAGCAGGGAAGGACAGGGCGAAGAGACCCAGTACTTC.

V usage is TRBV24-1 and J usage is TRBJ2-5; D possibly corresponds to TRBD2 (6 bases). Deletions cut 5 bases from V and 4 bases from J, with 10 bases between. Per the germline V gene, CDR1 is KGHDR and CDR2 is SFDVKD. The CDR3 contains 13 residues. In DNA, the CDR3 is TGTGCCACCAGTGCGGCGGGACTAGAGACCCAGTACTTC. It specifies CATSAAGLETQYF.

V and J are TRBV5-1 and TRBJ2-5; the D call may be TRBD1 or TRBD2 (6 bases each). The germline gives CDR1 SGHRS, CDR2 YFSETQ. CDR3 size: 14 residues. The germline V and J ends were trimmed by 5 bases and 2 bases, with 13 bases remaining between them. DNA of the CDR3: TGCGCCAGCAGGTGGGGCGGGACACAAGAGACCCAGTACTTC. This encodes CASRWGGTQETQYF.

This clone was detected only once. The chain uses TRBV27 and TRBJ1-2; the D gene is possibly TRBD1 (5 bases). CDR1 is MNHEY, CDR2 SMNVEV, per germline (reference sequence). The CDR3 contains 13 residues. The V and J ends lost 3 bases and 3 bases respectively, with 8 bases between them. CDR3 sequence reads: CASSFRGYYGYTF. CDR3 nucleotides: TGTGCCAGCAGTTTCCGGGGGTACTATGGCTACACCTTC.

V gene TRBV7-8 combines with J gene TRBJ1-5, with D tentatively TRBD1 (6 bases). Germline CDR1 is SGHVS and CDR2 is FQNEAQ. The germline V and J ends were trimmed by 7 bases and 3 bases, with 16 bases remaining between them. The CDR3 has 15 residues. The CDR3 coding sequence is TGTGCCAGCACCAACTCAGGGGATGTCAATCAGCCCCAGCATTTT. It is translated as CASTNSGDVNQPQHF.

The rearrangement joins TRBV5-1 to TRBJ2-2, with 10 bases identical to TRBD1. Germline V lookup: CDR1 SGHRS, CDR2 YFSETQ. This CDR3 is built from 16 residues. The trim removed 4 bases at V and 5 bases at J, leaving 8 bases unmatched. The CDR3 DNA is TGCGCCAGCAGCCTCCGGGACAGGGGTAAAACCGGGGAGCTGTTTTTT. This translates into CASSLRDRGKTGELFF.

This clone was picked up one time. This chain connects TRBV7-9 to TRBJ1-2, with 9 bases aligning to TRBD1. Germline V gives CDR1 SEHNR, CDR2 FQNEAQ (reference sequence). V dropped 5 bases and J dropped 5; count of bases not matched to a gene: 3. This CDR3 is 13 amino acids long. The CDR3 region is CASSPGTGYGYTF. CDR3 DNA sequence: TGTGCCAGCAGCCCCGGGACAGGGTATGGCTACACCTTC.

J is TRBJ2-3 and V is TRBV7-2; D call uncertain. V was shortened by 1 base and J by 2 bases, with 7 bases between the two germline ends. Germline CDR1 SGHTA, CDR2 FQGNSA. The CDR3 is 14 amino acids. The CDR3 coding sequence is TGTGCCAGCAGCTTAGTAACGACCACAGATACGCAGTATTTT. Its translation: CASSLVTTTDTQYF.

The chain carries TRBV14 and TRBJ2-3; no clear D. The length of the CDR3 is 14 residues. Trimming pared 5 bases from V and 8 bases from J, leaving 17 bases between. The germline V gene encodes CDR1 SGHDN and CDR2 FVKESK. The CDR3 DNA follows: TGTGCCAGCAGCTTTCAGGTCGAGCCGGGTACGCAGTATTTT. It encodes CASSFQVEPGTQYF.

The genes are TRBV6-6 and TRBJ2-5; perhaps TRBD1 as D (6 bases). The length of the CDR3 is 13 residues. Per germline, CDR1 MNHNY and CDR2 SVGAGI (reference sequence). V was pared by 5 bases and J by 5 bases, with 12 bases between. The CDR3 nucleotides read TGTGCCAGCAGTCCCGGACAGTGGGAGACCCAGTACTTC. The encoded protein is CASSPGQWETQYF.

This chain uses TRBV28 with TRBJ2-3, with a possible D match to TRBD1 (5 bases). CDR1 is MDHEN and CDR2 is SYDVKM in the germline V gene. The CDR3 runs 15 residues. With 6 bases removed from V and 0 bases from J, the gap between germline ends came to 13 bases. For the CDR3, the DNA is TGTGCCAGCAGCAGTAGGGGTTATAGCACAGATACGCAGTATTTT. It specifies CASSSRGYSTDTQYF. The complete variable domain, with remaining parts taken from reference TRBV28 and TRBJ2-3, reads DVKVTQSSRYLVKRTGEKVFLECVQDMDHENMFWYRQDPGLGLRLIYFSYDVKMKEKGDIPEGYSVSREKKERFSLILESASTNQTSMYLCASSSRGYSTDTQYFGPGTRLTVL.

The rearrangement uses TRBV9 and TRBJ2-1, with 9 bases aligning to TRBD2. The germline V gene has CDR1 SGDLS and CDR2 YYNGEE. The CDR3 extends over 19 amino acids. Trimming took 3 bases from V and 0 from J; bases not matched to a gene: 13. The CDR3: CASSGFSGSLPSSYNEQFF. CDR3 DNA: TGTGCCAGCAGCGGCTTTAGCGGGAGCCTTCCTAGCTCCTACAATGAGCAGTTCTTC.

The rearrangement joins TRBV27 to TRBJ2-1; D possibly corresponds to TRBD2 (6 bases). V shed 3 bases and J shed 0 bases, with 9 bases lying between them. The CDR3 runs 15 residues. Germline V gene data show CDR1 as MNHEY and CDR2 as SMNVEV (reference sequence). The CDR3 nucleotides are TGTGCCAGCAGTTTTGGGGGGAACTCCTACAATGAGCAGTTCTTC. The encoded protein is CASSFGGNSYNEQFF.

The J gene is TRBJ1-5, the V gene TRBV2, with D maybe TRBD1 (6 bases). The CDR3 sequence is 13 residues long. V was cut by 11 bases and J by 3 bases, with 14 bases left in between. Germline loops: CDR1 SNHLY, CDR2 FYNNEI. The CDR3 protein is CAGKQGHNQPQHF. Written as DNA, the CDR3 is TGTGCCGGAAAACAGGGCCACAATCAGCCCCAGCATTTT. The variable domain in full, completed from reference TRBV2 and TRBJ1-5, reads EPEVTQTPSHQVTQMGQEVILRCVPISNHLYFYWYRQILGQKVEFLVSFYNNEISEKSEIFDDQFSVERPDGSNFTLKIRSTKLEDSAMYFCAGKQGHNQPQHFGDGTRLSIL.